Below, 30 T cell receptor beta chains from the same sample are listed, as sequenced in a study of T cell responses to AZD1222 COVID-19 vaccine. Libraries were prepared by immunoSEQ multiplex PCR; TCRdb keeps only in-frame clonotypes and omits some of them. In the table there are some 180,000 clones, 85% to 90% of which are singletons. The material sequenced was peripheral blood, taken on day 0 of AZD1222 vaccination. Receptors originate from an adult in good health.

The chain has TRBV7-9 and TRBJ1-3; D gene ambiguous. The CDR3 spans 15 residues. Per germline, CDR1 SEHNR and CDR2 FQNEAQ (reference sequence). The V end lost 2 bases, the J end lost 0 bases, and 8 bases lay between the germline ends. Here the CDR3 reads CASSLPFLSGNTIYF. The CDR3 bases are TGTGCCAGCAGCTTACCCTTCCTCTCTGGAAACACCATATATTTT.

V usage is TRBV11-2 and J usage is TRBJ1-6; 10 bases fit TRBD1. The CDR3 has 16 residues. The ends lost 0 bases at V and 7 bases at J; junction bases unmatched: 3. Germline lookup yields CDR1 SGHAT and CDR2 FQNNGV. CDR3 sequence reads: CASSLERDRGNSPLHF. The CDR3 nucleotides read TGTGCCAGCAGCTTAGAACGGGACAGGGGCAATTCACCCCTCCACTTT.

The chain has TRBV19 and TRBJ2-3; no clear D gene. This CDR3 comprises 13 residues. Trimming pared 8 bases from V and 2 bases from J, leaving 11 bases between. The germline CDR1 and CDR2 sequences are LNHDA and SQIVND (reference sequence). CDR3 protein: CASSLSLTDTQYF. CDR3 coding DNA: TGTGCCAGTTCCCTATCCCTCACAGATACGCAGTATTTT.

This chain uses TRBV7-5 with TRBJ1-2; the table names TRBD1, a call not compared with the DNA. TRBV7-5 is an annotated pseudogene. CDR3 length: 14 amino acids. CDR3 loop: CARSHWDSNYGYTF. Written as DNA, the CDR3 is TGTGCCAGAAGCCATTGGGACAGCAACTATGGCTACACCTTC.

The V gene is TRBV5-1, the J gene TRBJ1-5; D may be TRBD1 (5 bases). V lost 1 base to trimming and J lost 3 bases, with 11 bases between them. Per the germline V gene, CDR1 is SGHRS and CDR2 is YFSETQ. CDR3 length: 15 residues. CDR3 coding DNA: TGCGCCAGCAGCTTGTTTGGGGCCATCAATCAGCCCCAGCATTTT. It translates to CASSLFGAINQPQHF.

V is TRBV2 and J is TRBJ2-2, with 8 bases aligning to TRBD1. Germline trimming cut 4 bases from V and 0 bases from J; bases unmatched to any gene: 4. The CDR3 is 16 residues long. Germline V CDR1 and CDR2: SNHLY, FYNNEI. CDR3 in amino acids: CASSVAGGPNTGELFF. The CDR3 nucleotides read TGTGCCAGCAGTGTAGCAGGGGGCCCGAACACCGGGGAGCTGTTTTTT.

The chain carries TRBV4-1 and TRBJ1-4; D gene unclear. Trimming stripped 5 bases from V and 8 bases from J, with 21 bases between. This CDR3 comprises 16 residues. In germline, CDR1 is MGHRA, CDR2 YSYEKL. CDR3: CASSGPVQQVREKLFF. DNA for the CDR3: TGCGCCAGCAGCGGCCCAGTCCAACAAGTCAGGGAAAAACTGTTTTTT.

This clone was recorded once. The chain links TRBV3-1 (or the pseudogene TRBV3-2) to TRBJ1-5, with a tentative D call TRBD1 (5 bases). The V gene's germline CDR1 is LGHDT and CDR2 YNNKEL (reference sequence). The V end was cut by 0 bases, the J end by 5 bases, with 14 bases between. This CDR3 region has 16 residues. CDR3 residues: CASSQDTPGGDQPQHF. The CDR3 nucleotides are TGTGCCAGCAGCCAAGATACCCCCGGGGGGGATCAGCCCCAGCATTTT.

The chain is built from TRBV4-3 and TRBJ2-5; a possible D gene is TRBD2 (6 bases). Germline V gives CDR1 LGHNA, CDR2 YSLEER. V lost 0 bases, J lost 5 bases, and 28 bases lay in between. The CDR3 length is 20 residues. The CDR3 bases are TGCGCCAGCAGCCAAGATCGTGGGGGGATTAGGGCAGGGATTGTCGAGACCCAGTACTTC. Protein product: CASSQDRGGIRAGIVETQYF.

The chain has TRBV5-6 and TRBJ2-3, with 7 bases matching TRBD1. Germline V CDR1 and CDR2: SGHDT, YYEEEE. V lost 4 bases and J lost 9; bases outside the gene matches: 14. The CDR3 spans 15 residues. The CDR3 DNA sequence: TGTGCCAGCAGCCGGGACAGTAGTAGGCACATGACGCAGTATTTT. It codes for CASSRDSSRHMTQYF.

This clone was detected once. The rearrangement uses TRBV6-5 and TRBJ2-7, with D perhaps TRBD2 (5 bases). Germline CDR1 reads MNHEY; CDR2 reads SVGAGI. The CDR3 extends over 14 amino acids. The ends were cut back, 4 bases at V and 5 bases at J, with 15 bases in the middle. The CDR3 region is CASSWRGQAHEQYF. CDR3 in DNA: TGTGCCAGCAGTTGGCGCGGGCAGGCTCACGAGCAGTACTTC.

This clone was picked up one time. The CDR3 DNA reads as TGTGCCAGCAGCTTGGGTGGGACACCTAATCAGCCCCAGCATTTT. This codes for CASSLGGTPNQPQHF. The V gene is TRBV5-4, the J gene TRBJ1-5; a possible D gene is TRBD1 (6 bases). Deletions cut 0 bases from V and 4 bases from J, with 11 bases between. CDR3 size: 15 residues. Germline assignment: CDR1 SGHNT and CDR2 YYREEE (reference sequence).

The chain combines TRBV5-1 with TRBJ2-2; D is possibly TRBD1 or TRBD2 (6 bases each). CDR1 is SGHRS, CDR2 YFSETQ, per germline. This CDR3 region has 16 residues. V was pared by 3 bases and J by 4 bases, with 16 bases between. Here the CDR3 reads CASSSGAGKSTGELFF. CDR3 nucleotides: TGCGCCAGCAGCTCGGGGGCAGGGAAAAGCACCGGGGAGCTGTTTTTT.

The chain uses TRBV7-2 and TRBJ1-4; maybe TRBD1 (6 bases). The germline V gene encodes CDR1 SGHTA and CDR2 FQGNSA. The CDR3 is 13 residues long. V was shortened by 5 bases and J by 8 bases, with 12 bases between the two germline ends. The CDR3 spells CASSLTGKEKLFF. The CDR3 DNA sequence: TGTGCCAGCAGCCTAACAGGGAAGGAAAAACTGTTTTTT.

The chain employs TRBV28 and TRBJ1-2; D is unclear. V dropped 2 bases and J dropped 7 bases, with 29 bases sitting between them. CDR1 is MDHEN, CDR2 SYDVKM, per germline. The CDR3 loop spans 19 amino acids. CDR3 amino acids: CASSLPGRRNTMVSCGYTF. The CDR3 nucleotides are TGTGCCAGCAGTTTACCCGGACGCCGTAATACCATGGTGAGTTGTGGCTACACCTTC.

The CDR3 is CASSATGGQGNTEAFF. DNA for the CDR3: TGTGCCAGCAGCGCGACTGGGGGACAGGGCAACACTGAAGCTTTCTTT. This chain connects TRBV7-2 to TRBJ1-1; 9 bases are a match to TRBD1. This CDR3 spans 16 amino acids. V lost 5 bases, J lost 2 bases, and 9 bases stayed unmatched. In germline, CDR1 is SGHTA, CDR2 FQGNSA.

The chain has TRBV7-2 and TRBJ1-6, with a tentative D call TRBD1 (6 bases). The CDR3 is made up of 14 amino acids. Germline V gene data show CDR1 as SGHTA and CDR2 as FQGNSA. V was clipped by 3 bases and J by 7 bases, with 10 bases between them. CDR3 sequence: CASSFDGGNSPLHF. The CDR3 nucleotides are TGTGCCAGCAGCTTTGATGGGGGCAATTCACCCCTCCACTTT.

A remark on this clone: An end of the junction does not agree with germline; a read error may underlie this. The chain carries TRBV7-7 and TRBJ2-5; 10 bases map to TRBD1. The germline CDR1 and CDR2 sequences are SSHAT and FNYEAQ (reference sequence). The CDR3 length is 15 residues. The CDR3 coding sequence is TGTGCTAGCAGCTTAGCGGGACAGGGGCAAGAGACCCAGTACTTC. It is translated as CASSLAGQGQETQYF.

The chain carries TRBV5-5 and TRBJ2-7; D is possibly TRBD1 or TRBD2 (5 bases each). The CDR3 covers 15 residues. CDR1 is SGHKS and CDR2 is YYEKEE in the germline V gene (reference sequence). Trimming took off 1 base at V and 1 base at J, with 12 bases between the two ends. This chain's CDR3 is CASSLLEGLSYEQYF. CDR3 bases: TGTGCCAGCAGCTTGCTAGAGGGGCTATCCTACGAGCAGTACTTC.

In this sample, this clone turned up a few times. This rearrangement joins TRBV4-3 to TRBJ2-2, with 12 bases aligning to TRBD2. Per germline, CDR1 LGHNA and CDR2 YSLEER. The CDR3 sequence is 17 residues long. With V trimmed by 0 bases and J by 3 bases, 2 bases remained unmatched. The CDR3 DNA reads TGCGCCAGCAGCCAAGACCCTAGCGGGAGGGACACCGGGGAGCTGTTTTTT. This translates into CASSQDPSGRDTGELFF.

This chain links TRBV4-1 with TRBJ2-3, with a tentative D call TRBD2 (7 bases). The CDR3 loop spans 16 amino acids. Germline CDR1 reads MGHRA; CDR2 reads YSYEKL. V lost 0 bases to trimming and J lost 5 bases, with 15 bases between them. CDR3 sequence: CASSQDGEGGRDTQYF. CDR3 in DNA: TGCGCCAGCAGCCAAGATGGGGAGGGGGGGAGAGATACGCAGTATTTT.

The chain recombines TRBV6-6 with TRBJ2-1, with 11 bases fitting TRBD2. Germline V gene lookup returns CDR1 MNHNY and CDR2 SVGAGI (reference sequence). There are 15 residues in the CDR3. V shed 6 bases, J shed 6 bases, and the junction held 7 bases outside the gene matches. CDR3: CASRGSGGAFNEQFF. The DNA for the CDR3 is TGTGCCAGCAGGGGTAGCGGGGGGGCCTTCAATGAGCAGTTCTTC.

The genes are TRBV4-1 and TRBJ2-7; 10 positions match TRBD1. In germline, CDR1 is MGHRA, CDR2 YSYEKL. J lost 4 bases, V lost 1 base, and 7 bases had no gene match. The CDR3 is 16 amino acids. The CDR3, as DNA: TGCGCCAGCAGCCAAGTCCCGACAGGGGGCATGTACGAGCAGTACTTC. This translates into CASSQVPTGGMYEQYF.

V usage is TRBV5-6 and J usage is TRBJ2-1; 9 bases fit TRBD1. The CDR3 is 19 residues long. With V trimmed by 2 bases and J by 0 bases, 12 bases remained unmatched. Germline CDR1 SGHDT, CDR2 YYEEEE. CDR3 loop: CASSLPGQGLPSSYNEQFF. DNA of the CDR3: TGTGCCAGCAGCTTACCGGGACAGGGCCTACCGAGCTCCTACAATGAGCAGTTCTTC.

This chain uses TRBV13 with TRBJ1-1; D is possibly TRBD1 (6 bases). Germline V gives CDR1 PRHDT, CDR2 FYEKMQ (reference sequence). V was clipped by 0 bases and J by 4 bases, with 9 bases between them. The CDR3 is 14 amino acids. The CDR3 nucleotides are TGTGCCAGCAGCTTAGGTACAGGGATCACTGAAGCTTTCTTT. Translated: CASSLGTGITEAFF.

The chain links TRBV10-3 to TRBJ1-3; tentative D call: TRBD1 (5 bases). The CDR3 totals 13 residues. Trimming removed 8 bases at V and 8 bases at J, with 16 bases between. Germline V lookup: CDR1 ENHRY, CDR2 SYGVKD. Here the CDR3 reads CAIRGAGSDTIYF. CDR3 nucleotide sequence: TGTGCCATCCGAGGTGCAGGGTCGGACACCATATATTTT.

V and J are TRBV28 and TRBJ1-2; D gene uncertain. The CDR3 consists of 11 residues. Germline lookup yields CDR1 MDHEN and CDR2 SYDVKM. V shed 6 bases and J shed 1 base, with 3 bases lying between them. The CDR3 DNA is TGTGCCAGCAGGATTAACTATGGCTACACCTTC. Translation: CASRINYGYTF.

The chain links TRBV6-5 to TRBJ2-7; tentative D call: TRBD2 (5 bases). Between the trimmed V and J ends, which lost 2 bases and 3 bases, there was a span of 14 bases. Germline CDR1 and CDR2: MNHEY and SVGAGI. The CDR3 runs 15 residues. DNA of the CDR3: TGTGCCAGCAGTTACGGGAGCGTTCCGAGCTACGAGCAGTACTTC. It translates to CASSYGSVPSYEQYF.

V and J are TRBV3-1 (or the pseudogene TRBV3-2) and TRBJ1-6, with D possibly TRBD1 on 6 matching bases. Per the germline V gene, CDR1 is LGHDT and CDR2 is YNNKEL (reference sequence). The CDR3 spans 19 residues. Trimming took 0 bases from V and 0 from J, leaving 15 bases between them. Here the CDR3 DNA reads TGTGCCAGCAGCCAAGATTTGCTTACAGGGAGCTCCTATAATTCACCCCTCCACTTT. It translates to CASSQDLLTGSSYNSPLHF.

The J gene is TRBJ2-7, the V gene TRBV10-3, with D maybe TRBD2 (5 bases). Trimming removed 3 bases from V and 9 bases from J, with 12 bases in between. This CDR3 spans 12 amino acids. Germline V gene lookup returns CDR1 ENHRY and CDR2 SYGVKD. DNA for the CDR3: TGTGCCATCAGTGACGGAGGTCCCGGGCAGTACTTC. Amino acid sequence: CAISDGGPGQYF.